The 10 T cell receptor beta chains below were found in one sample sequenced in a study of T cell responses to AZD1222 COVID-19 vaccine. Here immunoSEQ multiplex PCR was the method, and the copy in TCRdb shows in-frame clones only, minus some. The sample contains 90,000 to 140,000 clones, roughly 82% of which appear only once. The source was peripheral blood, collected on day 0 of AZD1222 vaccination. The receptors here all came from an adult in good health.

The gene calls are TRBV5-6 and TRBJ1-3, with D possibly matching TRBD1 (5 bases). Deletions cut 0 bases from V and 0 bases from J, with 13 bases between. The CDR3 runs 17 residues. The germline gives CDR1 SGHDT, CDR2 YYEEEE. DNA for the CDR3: TGTGCCAGCAGCTTGGCTGGGGGTGCCAACTCTGGAAACACCATATATTTT. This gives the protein CASSLAGGANSGNTIYF.

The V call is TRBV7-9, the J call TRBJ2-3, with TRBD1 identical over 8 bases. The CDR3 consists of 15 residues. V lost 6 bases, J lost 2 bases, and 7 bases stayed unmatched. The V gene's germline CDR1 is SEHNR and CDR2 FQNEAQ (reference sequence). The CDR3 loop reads CASRPDRAVTDTQYF. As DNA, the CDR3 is TGTGCCAGCAGACCGGACAGGGCTGTCACAGATACGCAGTATTTT.

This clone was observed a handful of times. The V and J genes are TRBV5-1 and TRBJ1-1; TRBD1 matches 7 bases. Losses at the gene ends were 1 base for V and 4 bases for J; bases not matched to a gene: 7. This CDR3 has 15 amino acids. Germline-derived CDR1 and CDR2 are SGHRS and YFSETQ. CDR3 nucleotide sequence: TGCGCCAGCAGCTTGTCCGCAGGGGGAACCACTGAAGCTTTCTTT. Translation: CASSLSAGGTTEAFF.

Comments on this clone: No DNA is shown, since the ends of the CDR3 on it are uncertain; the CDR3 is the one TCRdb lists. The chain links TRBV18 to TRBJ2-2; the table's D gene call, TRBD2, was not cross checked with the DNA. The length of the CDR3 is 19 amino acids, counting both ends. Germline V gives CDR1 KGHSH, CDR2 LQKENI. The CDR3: CASSSRELFFGERNGELFF.

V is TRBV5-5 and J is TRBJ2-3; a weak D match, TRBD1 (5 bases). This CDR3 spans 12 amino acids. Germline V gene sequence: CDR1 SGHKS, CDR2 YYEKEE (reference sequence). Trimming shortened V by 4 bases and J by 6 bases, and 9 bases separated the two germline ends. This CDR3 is CASSADSDTQYF. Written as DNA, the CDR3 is TGTGCCAGCAGCGCCGACAGCGATACGCAGTATTTT.

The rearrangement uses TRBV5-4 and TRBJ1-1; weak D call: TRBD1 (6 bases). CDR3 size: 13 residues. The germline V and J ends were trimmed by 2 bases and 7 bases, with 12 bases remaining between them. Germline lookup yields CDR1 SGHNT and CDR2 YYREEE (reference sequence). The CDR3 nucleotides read TGTGCCAGCAGCTTCCAGGGGATGGGTGAAGCTTTCTTT. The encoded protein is CASSFQGMGEAFF.

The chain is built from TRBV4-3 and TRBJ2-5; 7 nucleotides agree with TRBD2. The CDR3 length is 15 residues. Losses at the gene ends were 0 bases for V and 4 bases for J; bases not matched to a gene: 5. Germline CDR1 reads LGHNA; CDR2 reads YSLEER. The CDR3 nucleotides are TGCGCCAGCAGCCAAGACGGGACTATTCGAGAGACCCAGTACTTC. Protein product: CASSQDGTIRETQYF.

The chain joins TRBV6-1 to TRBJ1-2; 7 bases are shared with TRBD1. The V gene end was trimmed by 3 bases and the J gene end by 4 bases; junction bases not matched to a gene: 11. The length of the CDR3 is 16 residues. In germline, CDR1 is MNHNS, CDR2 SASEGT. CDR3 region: CASSDRRGGWGYGYTF. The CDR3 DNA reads TGTGCCAGCAGTGACCGCAGGGGGGGCTGGGGCTATGGCTACACCTTC.

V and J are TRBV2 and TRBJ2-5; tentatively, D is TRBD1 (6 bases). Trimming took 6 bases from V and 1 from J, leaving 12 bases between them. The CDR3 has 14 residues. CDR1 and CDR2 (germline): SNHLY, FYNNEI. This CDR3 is CASSAGQLQETQYF. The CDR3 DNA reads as TGTGCCAGCAGCGCCGGACAGCTCCAAGAGACCCAGTACTTC. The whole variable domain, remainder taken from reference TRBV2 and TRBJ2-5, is EPEVTQTPSHQVTQMGQEVILRCVPISNHLYFYWYRQILGQKVEFLVSFYNNEISEKSEIFDDQFSVERPDGSNFTLKIRSTKLEDSAMYFCASSAGQLQETQYFGPGTRLLVL.

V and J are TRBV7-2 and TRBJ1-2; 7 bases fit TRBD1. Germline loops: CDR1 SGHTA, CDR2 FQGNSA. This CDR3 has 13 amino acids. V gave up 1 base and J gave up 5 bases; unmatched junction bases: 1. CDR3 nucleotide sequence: TGTGCCAGCAGCTTAGTACAGGGGTATGGCTACACCTTC. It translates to CASSLVQGYGYTF. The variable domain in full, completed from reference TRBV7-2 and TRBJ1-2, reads GAGVSQSPSNKVTEKGKDVELRCDPISGHTALYWYRQSLGQGLEFLIYFQGNSAPDKSGLPSDRFSAERTGGSVSTLTIQRTQQEDSAVYLCASSLVQGYGYTFGSGTRLTVV.